This T cell receptor beta chain emerged from a study of radiation and T cells in renal cell carcinoma. Study context: Nephrectomy followed 15 Gy stereotactic body radiation by 4 weeks.

From germline, CDR1 is SGHDT and CDR2 YYEEEE. This CDR3 comprises 13 residues. The V end lost 2 bases, the J end lost 0 bases, and 5 bases lay between the germline ends. Study results and limitations: From baseline, blood top tumor clonotypes peaked at 2 weeks post-radiation.

As regards this clone: The target antigen is unknown.

Stated time point: baseline pretreatment blood. The treatment is: 15 Gy SBRT to primary tumor, nephrectomy 4 weeks later. The data were produced by immunoSEQ multiplex PCR, yet TCRdb's version contains in-frame clones alone and is incomplete. Counted here are about 160,000 clones, 88% occurring once; the ten biggest clones make up 4.1%. The sequence derives from a woman in her 70s with renal cell carcinoma. The rearrangement uses TRBV5-6 and TRBJ1-2; the D is unclear. Material: blood, obtained from a patient whose treatment included radiotherapy and nephrectomy. CDR3 nucleotide sequence: TGTGCCAGCAGCTTTTTAACTAACTATGGCTACACCTTC. It yields the protein CASSFLTNYGYTF.